Listed below are T cell receptor beta chains from one sample, sequenced in a study of cytomegalovirus exposure and HLA in healthy donors. Clones were sequenced by immunoSEQ multiplex PCR, and TCRdb holds only the in-frame ones, with some missing. Among a few hundred thousand clones listed, 65% to 80% were seen once. The sample consisted of PBMCs. These receptors all come from a man between 35 and 55 years old in good health and CMV-seronegative. The CDR3 runs from the conserved cysteine through the conserved F or W. A D gene is named only where the DNA matches it firmly. Size is omitted from some rows. Given values are once, few, many or a class for expanded clones.

TRBJ1-4 | . | . | TRBV2 | CASSEGGLRNEKLFF | TGTGCCAGCAGTGAGGGGGGGCTGCGTAATGAAAAACTGTTTTTT
TRBJ1-1 | . | . | TRBV10-3 | CAISPPVGGRTEAFF | TGTGCCATCAGCCCCCCGGTGGGGGGGCGCACTGAGGCTTTCTTT
TRBJ1-6 | . | TRBD1 | TRBV6-1 | CASSEPTGGNSPLHF | TGTGCCAGCTCTGAACCGACAGGGGGTAATTCACCCCTCCACTTT
TRBJ1-2 | . | . | TRBV27 | CASSRRGADGYTF | TGTGCCAGCAGTCGCCGGGGGGCGGATGGCTACACCTTC
TRBJ2-3 | . | TRBD2 | TRBV7-2 | CASSSSSGPTDTQYF | TGTGCCAGCAGCTCCTCTAGCGGGCCCACAGATACGCAGTATTTT
TRBJ2-1 | . | . | TRBV15 | CATSRELEFYYNEQFF | TGTGCCACCAGCAGAGAACTCGAATTTTACTACAATGAGCAGTTCTTC
TRBJ2-7 | . | TRBD1 | TRBV10-2 | CASKRGQDVTYEQYF | TGCGCCAGCAAGAGGGGACAGGATGTGACCTACGAGCAGTACTTC
TRBJ2-5 | . | . | TRBV13 | CASSLRDRGTAGETQYF | TGTGCCAGCAGCTTAAGGGACCGCGGGACCGCCGGGGAGACCCAGTACTTC
TRBJ2-5 | . | TRBD2 | TRBV28 | CASSLGLAGVETQYF | TGTGCCAGCAGTTTGGGACTAGCGGGGGTTGAGACCCAGTACTTC
TRBJ2-3 | . | TRBD2 | TRBV5-4 | CASSPDGTSGPTDTQYF | TGTGCCAGCAGCCCAGACGGGACTAGCGGTCCCACAGATACGCAGTATTTT
TRBJ2-7 | . | TRBD2 | TRBV5-6 | CASSPGTSGHEQYF | TGTGCCAGCAGCCCGGGGACTAGCGGCCACGAGCAGTACTTC
TRBJ1-2 | once | . | TRBV10-1 | CASSDSGYGYTF | TGCGCCAGCAGTGACAGCGGCTATGGCTACACCTTC
TRBJ2-1 | . | TRBD2 | TRBV7-3 | CASSLTGTRGDEQFF | TGTGCCAGCAGCTTAACAGGGACTAGAGGCGATGAGCAGTTCTTC
TRBJ2-7 | . | . | TRBV2 | CASSESRLVYEQYF | TGTGCCAGCAGTGAATCCCGACTAGTTTACGAGCAGTACTTC
TRBJ1-5 | . | TRBD1 | TRBV2 | CASSGLTGEQPQHF | TGTGCCAGCAGTGGGTTGACAGGGGAACAGCCCCAGCATTTT
TRBJ1-5 | few | . | TRBV19 | CASSIRNSRGGNQPQHF | TGTGCCAGTAGTATTAGAAATTCGCGGGGTGGGAATCAGCCCCAGCATTTT
TRBJ2-7 | once | . | TRBV4-3 | CASSQSRGGNYEQYF | TGCGCCAGCAGCCAATCAAGGGGGGGGAACTACGAGCAGTACTTC
TRBJ2-1 | . | . | TRBV27 | CASSLSTPGSEQFF | TGTGCCAGCAGTTTATCGACCCCGGGGAGTGAGCAGTTCTTC
TRBJ1-4 | few | TRBD1 | TRBV10-3 | CAISESSGQGDEKLFF | TGTGCCATCAGTGAGTCGAGTGGACAGGGGGATGAAAAACTGTTTTTT
TRBJ2-5 | . | . | TRBV7-6 | CASSLEVGGRSETQYF | TGTGCCAGCAGCTTAGAGGTCGGGGGGCGCTCAGAGACCCAGTACTTC
TRBJ2-1 | . | TRBD2 | TRBV19 | CASSITSGPNEQFF | TGTGCCAGTAGTATAACTAGCGGCCCCAATGAGCAGTTCTTC
TRBJ1-2 | . | . | TRBV18 | CASSENRKESYGYTF | TGTGCCAGCTCAGAAAACAGGAAGGAAAGCTATGGCTACACCTTC
TRBJ1-2 | . | TRBD1 | TRBV7-9 | CASSLDRQARGVAGYTF | TGTGCCAGCAGCCTTGACCGTCAAGCCAGGGGGGTAGCCGGCTACACCTTC
TRBJ1-1 | once | . | TRBV7-9 | CASSLDYGGENTEAFF | TGTGCCAGCAGCTTAGATTATGGAGGAGAGAACACTGAAGCTTTCTTT
TRBJ2-7 | . | TRBD2 | TRBV7-2 | CASRLGRGVYEQYF | TGTGCCAGCAGGTTAGGGAGGGGCGTTTACGAGCAGTACTTC
TRBJ2-1 | few | . | TRBV30 | CAWSVRGTQENEQFF | TGTGCCTGGAGTGTAAGAGGGACACAGGAGAATGAGCAGTTCTTC
TRBJ2-3 | . | TRBD2 | TRBV4-2 | CASSQVGGRAADTQYF | TGTGCCAGCAGCCAAGTTGGCGGGAGGGCCGCAGATACGCAGTATTTT
TRBJ1-5 | . | . | TRBV6-5 | CASSADGASNQPQHF | TGTGCCAGCAGTGCTGACGGAGCTAGCAATCAGCCCCAGCATTTT
TRBJ1-5 | once | . | TRBV7-6 | CASSLSAGQPQHF | TGTGCCAGCAGTCTATCAGCCGGGCAGCCCCAGCATTTT
TRBJ1-2 | . | . | TRBV7-3 | CASSLERPNYGYTF | TGTGCCAGCAGCTTAGAGAGGCCTAACTATGGCTACACCTTC
TRBJ2-3 | . | . | TRBV2 | CASGGRAPDTQYF | TGTGCCAGCGGGGGCAGGGCCCCAGATACGCAGTATTTT
TRBJ2-1 | . | . | TRBV5-4 | CASSLGSGLSSYNEQFF | TGTGCCAGCAGCTTGGGGAGCGGGCTCAGCTCCTACAATGAGCAGTTCTTC